This TCR beta chain was sequenced for a study of T cell responses to AZD1222 COVID-19 vaccine. As regards this clone: The antigen remains unidentified.

Study-level findings and limits: Sampling that yielded the repertoires occurred only after the peak T cell response.

Libraries were prepared by immunoSEQ multiplex PCR; TCRdb keeps only in-frame clonotypes and omits some of them. The table records fewer than 150,000 clones, roughly 90% of them present only once. Unmatched junction bases numbered 6, after V lost 4 bases and J lost 4 bases. Germline V gene lookup returns CDR1 SGDLS and CDR2 YYNGEE. This CDR3 comprises 14 residues. This clonotype was sampled from an adult in good health. The sequencing here drew on peripheral blood, taken on day 0 of AZD1222 vaccination. The V and J genes are TRBV9 and TRBJ2-5, with 8 bases aligning to TRBD1. CDR3 in DNA: TGTGCCAGCAGCCATCCAGGGGGCGGAGAGACCCAGTACTTC. It yields the protein CASSHPGGGETQYF. The whole variable domain, filled in from reference TRBV9 and TRBJ2-5, reads DSGVTQTPKHLITATGQRVTLRCSPRSGDLSVYWYQQSLDQGLQFLIQYYNGEERAKGNILERFSAQQFPDLHSELNLSSLELGDSALYFCASSHPGGGETQYFGPGTRLLVL.